What follows are 21 T cell receptor beta chains derived from one specimen sequenced in a study of blood T cell repertoires in COVID-19. TCRdb's table, derived via immunoSEQ multiplex PCR, lists solely in-frame clones and lacks some. The data hold about 77,000 clones, with 80% observed a single time. What was sequenced was peripheral blood. The receptors shown here come from a woman aged 70-85 years with acute or convalescent COVID-19.

In its sample, this clone was seen once. The J gene is TRBJ2-3, the V gene TRBV5-1; 10 bases agree with TRBD1. CDR1 and CDR2 (germline): SGHRS, YFSETQ. This CDR3 spans 16 amino acids. Germline trimming cut 4 bases from V and 6 bases from J; bases unmatched to any gene: 11. CDR3 sequence reads: CASSKPTGGVGDTQYF. The CDR3 DNA follows: TGCGCCAGCAGCAAACCGACAGGGGGCGTGGGGGATACGCAGTATTTT. Drawing the rest from reference TRBV5-1 and TRBJ2-3, the complete variable domain is KAGVTQTPRYLIKTRGQQVTLSCSPISGHRSVSWYQQTPGQGLQFLFEYFSETQRNKGNFPGRFSGRQFSNSRSEMNVSTLELGDSALYLCASSKPTGGVGDTQYFGPGTRLTVL.

This chain uses TRBV7-8 with TRBJ1-2, with a weak D call TRBD1 (5 bases). With 2 bases removed from V and 8 bases from J, the gap between germline ends came to 18 bases. Germline V gene sequence: CDR1 SGHVS, CDR2 FQNEAQ. CDR3 size: 15 residues. CDR3 protein: CASSLRGRAWGGYTF. The CDR3 DNA reads TGTGCCAGCAGCTTAAGGGGCAGGGCTTGGGGAGGCTACACCTTC.

This sequence joins TRBV4-2 and TRBJ1-1; 8 bases align to TRBD1. CDR1 LGHNA and CDR2 YNFKEQ come from the germline V gene. This CDR3 has 16 residues. J was trimmed by 3 bases and V by 4 bases; bases with no gene match: 10. DNA of the CDR3: TGTGCCAGCAGCCCGGACAGGGTGTCATTTTACACTGAAGCTTTCTTT. As protein: CASSPDRVSFYTEAFF.

J is TRBJ2-7 and V is TRBV27; the D is unclear. Trimming stripped 0 bases from V and 6 bases from J, with 12 bases between. The V gene's germline CDR1 is MNHEY and CDR2 SMNVEV (reference sequence). This CDR3 has 14 residues. CDR3 residues: CASSLSALHPEQYF. CDR3 sequence (DNA): TGTGCCAGCAGTTTATCTGCGTTGCACCCCGAGCAGTACTTC.

The chain employs TRBV3-1 (or the pseudogene TRBV3-2) and TRBJ1-1, with D tentatively TRBD1 (5 bases). In germline, CDR1 is LGHDT, CDR2 YNNKEL (reference sequence). The CDR3 is 16 amino acids. The V gene lost 0 bases and the J gene lost 3 bases, with 14 bases spanning the gap. CDR3 in DNA: TGTGCCAGCAGCCAAGATCTGGGGCAGGGCTACACTGAAGCTTTCTTT. Amino acids: CASSQDLGQGYTEAFF.

The chain recombines TRBV11-3 with TRBJ2-5; the match to TRBD2 covers 10 bases. The CDR3 runs 17 residues. Germline loops: CDR1 SGHNT, CDR2 YENEEA. V shed 4 bases, J shed 3 bases, and the junction held 11 bases outside the gene matches. CDR3 protein: CASSSLPHLAGEETQYF. In nucleotides, the CDR3 is TGTGCCAGCAGCTCCTTACCCCACCTAGCGGGGGAAGAGACCCAGTACTTC.

This rearrangement joins TRBV4-3 to TRBJ1-5, with D perhaps TRBD1 (6 bases). V was trimmed by 1 base and J by 0 bases, leaving 13 bases between them. This CDR3 has 17 amino acids. Germline V gives CDR1 LGHNA, CDR2 YSLEER. This CDR3 is CASSQVNGTNSNQPQHF. In DNA, the CDR3 is TGCGCCAGCAGCCAAGTCAATGGGACAAATAGCAATCAGCCCCAGCATTTT.

V and J are TRBV19 and TRBJ2-4; 8 bases are shared with TRBD2. The CDR3 spans 16 residues. After removal of 5 bases from V and 0 bases from J, the junction contained 6 bases not matched to a gene. From germline, CDR1 is LNHDA and CDR2 SQIVND (reference sequence). CDR3 coding DNA: TGTGCCAGTAGTTCCGCGGGGGGCCTAGCCAAAAACATTCAGTACTTC. Amino acid sequence: CASSSAGGLAKNIQYF.

V and J are TRBV19 and TRBJ2-7; tentatively, D is TRBD1 (5 bases). The germline gives CDR1 LNHDA, CDR2 SQIVND (reference sequence). The CDR3 length is 15 residues. Trimming pared 1 base from V and 2 bases from J, leaving 12 bases between. CDR3 region: CASSIVAGKTYEQYF. CDR3 in DNA: TGTGCCAGTAGTATAGTTGCAGGGAAGACCTACGAGCAGTACTTC.

This chain joins TRBV24-1 and TRBJ1-2, with D possibly matching TRBD1 (6 bases). The length of the CDR3 is 12 residues. The V and J ends lost 6 bases and 5 bases respectively, with 9 bases between them. Germline V gives CDR1 KGHDR, CDR2 SFDVKD. CDR3 in DNA: TGTGCCACCAGTCGGCAGGGGTATGGCTACACCTTC. Translated: CATSRQGYGYTF.

The genes are TRBV19 and TRBJ1-1; D unresolved. This CDR3 comprises 13 residues. V gave up 6 bases and J gave up 1 base, with 9 bases separating them. Germline values: CDR1 LNHDA, CDR2 SQIVND (reference sequence). The CDR3 is CASRNRANTEAFF. DNA of the CDR3: TGTGCCAGTAGGAACAGAGCGAACACTGAAGCTTTCTTT.

In its sample, this clone was seen a few times. V usage is TRBV28 and J usage is TRBJ1-5; D is uncertain. The CDR3 consists of 14 residues. V gave up 3 bases and J gave up 9 bases, with 15 bases separating them. CDR1 is MDHEN and CDR2 is SYDVKM in the germline V gene. Here the CDR3 DNA reads TGTGCCAGCAGTTTTGGGCCGACCATTGGGCCCCAGCATTTT. Encoded protein: CASSFGPTIGPQHF. Complete variable domain (other parts from reference TRBV28 and TRBJ1-5): DVKVTQSSRYLVKRTGEKVFLECVQDMDHENMFWYRQDPGLGLRLIYFSYDVKMKEKGDIPEGYSVSREKKERFSLILESASTNQTSMYLCASSFGPTIGPQHFGDGTRLSIL.

The gene calls are TRBV6-5 and TRBJ1-2; TRBD1 agrees at 11 bases. This CDR3 contains 15 residues. Germline CDR1 and CDR2: MNHEY and SVGAGI. V trimming: 6 bases; J trimming: 3 bases; junction bases outside the gene matches: 6. CDR3 region: CASRDGQGADYGYTF. CDR3 DNA: TGTGCCAGCAGAGACGGACAGGGGGCAGACTATGGCTACACCTTC.

The J gene is TRBJ2-2, the V gene TRBV15; D is perhaps TRBD1 (5 bases). CDR1 is LNHNV and CDR2 is YYDKDF in the germline V gene (reference sequence). The CDR3 covers 14 residues. V was clipped by 4 bases and J by 6 bases, with 12 bases between them. DNA of the CDR3: TGTGCCACCAGCACAGCAGGGTACTCCGGGGAGCTGTTTTTT. It specifies CATSTAGYSGELFF.

V gene TRBV5-8 combines with J gene TRBJ2-3, with 7 bases that match TRBD1. The V gene's germline CDR1 is SGHTS and CDR2 YDEGEE. The trim removed 3 bases at V and 0 bases at J, leaving 4 bases unmatched. CDR3 length: 15 residues. The DNA for the CDR3 is TGTGCCAGCAGCTCCGGGACAGAGAGCACAGATACGCAGTATTTT. Translating gives CASSSGTESTDTQYF.

The chain joins TRBV5-6 to TRBJ1-4; no reliable D call. This CDR3 is built from 16 residues. Looked up from germline, CDR1 is SGHDT and CDR2 is YYEEEE. Trimming removed 2 bases from V and 0 bases from J, with 11 bases in between. CDR3 in DNA: TGTGCCAGCAGCTTCAGCCCCGGGGCAACTAATGAAAAACTGTTTTTT. This encodes CASSFSPGATNEKLFF.

V gene TRBV7-9 combines with J gene TRBJ2-5, with 8 nucleotides matching TRBD1. J lost 2 bases, V lost 6 bases, and 5 bases had no gene match. The CDR3 is 14 residues long. Looked up from germline, CDR1 is SEHNR and CDR2 is FQNEAQ (reference sequence). The CDR3 region has the DNA TGTGCCAGCAGAAGTCAGGGGGCACAAGAGACCCAGTACTTC. Its translation is CASRSQGAQETQYF.

This sequence joins TRBV6-5 and TRBJ1-1, with a tentative D call TRBD1 (6 bases). V was pared by 5 bases and J by 0 bases, with 10 bases between. The CDR3 totals 14 residues. The V gene's germline CDR1 is MNHEY and CDR2 SVGAGI. CDR3 residues: CASSHGQMNTEAFF. CDR3 in DNA: TGTGCCAGCAGTCATGGACAGATGAACACTGAAGCTTTCTTT.

V gene TRBV9 combines with J gene TRBJ2-2; weak D call: TRBD2 (6 bases). Germline loops: CDR1 SGDLS, CDR2 YYNGEE. V lost 0 bases and J 7 bases, leaving 10 bases between the germline ends. The CDR3 covers 14 residues. This CDR3 is CASSVGSGIGELFF. The CDR3 nucleotides are TGTGCCAGCAGCGTAGGTAGCGGAATCGGGGAGCTGTTTTTT.

V and J are TRBV4-3 and TRBJ1-1; no definite D call. This CDR3 spans 17 amino acids. The V gene's germline CDR1 is LGHNA and CDR2 YSLEER. V shed 0 bases and J shed 1 base, with 15 bases lying between them. CDR3 sequence (DNA): TGCGCCAGCAGCCAAGATTTCATCACGAGGCAGAACACTGAAGCTTTCTTT. Translating gives CASSQDFITRQNTEAFF.

This clone was found a few times. J is TRBJ1-5 and V is TRBV4-3, with 9 bases lining up with TRBD1. J gave up 2 bases and V 0 bases, and 11 bases lay outside the gene matches. Looked up from germline, CDR1 is LGHNA and CDR2 is YSLEER. This CDR3 has 19 residues. CDR3 sequence reads: CASSQDWTGVFGGNQPQHF. The DNA of the CDR3 is TGCGCCAGCAGCCAAGATTGGACAGGGGTATTTGGGGGCAATCAGCCCCAGCATTTT.